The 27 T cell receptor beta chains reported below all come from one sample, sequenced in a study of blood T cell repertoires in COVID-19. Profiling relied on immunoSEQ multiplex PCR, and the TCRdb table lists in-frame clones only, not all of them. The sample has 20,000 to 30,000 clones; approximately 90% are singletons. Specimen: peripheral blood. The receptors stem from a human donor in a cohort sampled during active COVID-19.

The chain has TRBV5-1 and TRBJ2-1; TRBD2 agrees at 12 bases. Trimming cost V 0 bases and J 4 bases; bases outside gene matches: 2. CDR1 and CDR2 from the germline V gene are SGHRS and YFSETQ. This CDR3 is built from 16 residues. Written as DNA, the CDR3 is TGCGCCAGCAGCTTGGATGGGACTAGCGGGTACAATGAGCAGTTCTTC. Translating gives CASSLDGTSGYNEQFF.

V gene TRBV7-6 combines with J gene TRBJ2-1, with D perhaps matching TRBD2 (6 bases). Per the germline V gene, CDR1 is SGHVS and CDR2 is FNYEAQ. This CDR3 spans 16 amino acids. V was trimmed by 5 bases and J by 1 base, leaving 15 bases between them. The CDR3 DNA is TGTGCCAGCAGCCTCCCGGGGACTTATTCCTACAATGAGCAGTTCTTC. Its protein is CASSLPGTYSYNEQFF.

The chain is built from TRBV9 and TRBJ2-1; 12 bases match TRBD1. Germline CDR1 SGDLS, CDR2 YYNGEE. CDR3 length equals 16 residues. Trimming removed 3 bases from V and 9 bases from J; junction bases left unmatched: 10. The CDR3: CASSEPAGTGGGEQFF. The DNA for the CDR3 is TGTGCCAGCAGCGAGCCAGCCGGGACAGGGGGCGGTGAGCAGTTCTTC.

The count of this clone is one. CDR3 DNA sequence: TGTGCCACCAGGCCCCGGGACAGAGCCTACGAGCAGTACTTC. This translates into CATRPRDRAYEQYF. The gene calls are TRBV19 and TRBJ2-7; 7 bases are shared with TRBD1. This CDR3 comprises 14 residues. The V gene end was trimmed by 10 bases and the J gene end by 2 bases; junction bases not matched to a gene: 11. Germline lookup yields CDR1 LNHDA and CDR2 SQIVND (reference sequence).

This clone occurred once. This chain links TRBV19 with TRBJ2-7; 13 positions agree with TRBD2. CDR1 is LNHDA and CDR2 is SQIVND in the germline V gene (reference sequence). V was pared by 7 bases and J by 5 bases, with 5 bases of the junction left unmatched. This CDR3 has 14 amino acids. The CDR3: CASTQGTSGNEQYF. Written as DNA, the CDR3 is TGTGCCAGTACCCAGGGGACTAGCGGGAACGAGCAGTACTTC.

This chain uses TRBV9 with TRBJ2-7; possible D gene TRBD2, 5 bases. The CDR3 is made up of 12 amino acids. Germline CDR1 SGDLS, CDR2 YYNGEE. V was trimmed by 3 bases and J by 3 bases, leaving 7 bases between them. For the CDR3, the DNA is TGTGCCAGCAGCGCCGGGAACTACGAGCAGTACTTC. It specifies CASSAGNYEQYF.

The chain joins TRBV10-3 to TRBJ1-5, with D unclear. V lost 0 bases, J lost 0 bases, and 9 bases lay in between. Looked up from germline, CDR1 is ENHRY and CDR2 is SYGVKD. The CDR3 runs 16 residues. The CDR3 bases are TGTGCCATCAGTGAGTCGAGTGGTCATAGCAATCAGCCCCAGCATTTT. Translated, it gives CAISESSGHSNQPQHF.

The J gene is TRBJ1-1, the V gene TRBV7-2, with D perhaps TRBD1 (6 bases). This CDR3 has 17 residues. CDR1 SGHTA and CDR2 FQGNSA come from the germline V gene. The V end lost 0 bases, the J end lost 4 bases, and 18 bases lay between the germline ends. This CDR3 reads CASSLALSGGGGTEAFF. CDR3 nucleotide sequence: TGTGCCAGCAGCTTAGCGCTTTCGGGGGGAGGGGGCACTGAAGCTTTCTTT.

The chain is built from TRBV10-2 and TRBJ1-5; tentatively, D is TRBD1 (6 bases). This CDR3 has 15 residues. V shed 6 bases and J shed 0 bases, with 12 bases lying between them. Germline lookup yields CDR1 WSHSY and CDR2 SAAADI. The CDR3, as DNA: TGCGCCAGCAGCGGAACAGGGAGTAGCAATCAGCCCCAGCATTTT. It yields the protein CASSGTGSSNQPQHF.

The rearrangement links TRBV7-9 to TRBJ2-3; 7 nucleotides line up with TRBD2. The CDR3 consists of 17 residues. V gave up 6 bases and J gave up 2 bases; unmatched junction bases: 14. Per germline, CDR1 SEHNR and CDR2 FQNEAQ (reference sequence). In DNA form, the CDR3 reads TGTGCCAGCAGTTCCTGGGAGGGCACTGGGCTCACAGATACGCAGTATTTT. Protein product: CASSSWEGTGLTDTQYF.

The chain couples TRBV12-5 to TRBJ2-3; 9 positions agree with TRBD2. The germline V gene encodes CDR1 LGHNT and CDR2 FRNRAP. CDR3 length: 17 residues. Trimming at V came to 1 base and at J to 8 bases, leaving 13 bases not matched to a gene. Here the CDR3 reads CASGLARGGKGYGTQYF. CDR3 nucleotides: TGTGCTAGTGGTTTGGCGCGGGGGGGGAAGGGTTATGGTACGCAGTATTTT.

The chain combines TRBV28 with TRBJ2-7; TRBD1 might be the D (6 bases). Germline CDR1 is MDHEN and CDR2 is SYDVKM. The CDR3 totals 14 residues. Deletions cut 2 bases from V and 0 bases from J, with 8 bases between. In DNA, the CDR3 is TGTGCCAGCAGTTTACGGGACACCTCCTACGAGCAGTACTTC. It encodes CASSLRDTSYEQYF.

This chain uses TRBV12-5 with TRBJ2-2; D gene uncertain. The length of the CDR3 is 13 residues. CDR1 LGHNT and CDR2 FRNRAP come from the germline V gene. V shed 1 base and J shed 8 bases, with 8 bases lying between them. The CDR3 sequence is CASGLGGFGELFF. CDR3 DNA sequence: TGTGCTAGTGGTTTGGGAGGATTTGGGGAGCTGTTTTTT.

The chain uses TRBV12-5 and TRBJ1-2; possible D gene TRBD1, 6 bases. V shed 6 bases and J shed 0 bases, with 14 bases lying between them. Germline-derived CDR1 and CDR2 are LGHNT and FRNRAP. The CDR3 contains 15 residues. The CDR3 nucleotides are TGTGCTAGTGGACCAGGACAGACGTCTAACTATGGCTACACCTTC. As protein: CASGPGQTSNYGYTF.

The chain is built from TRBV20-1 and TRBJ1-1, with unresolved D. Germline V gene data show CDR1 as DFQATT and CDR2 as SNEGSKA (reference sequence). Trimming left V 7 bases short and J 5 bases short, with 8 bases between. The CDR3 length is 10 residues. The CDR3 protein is CSVVETEAFF. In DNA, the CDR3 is TGCAGTGTAGTAGAGACTGAAGCTTTCTTT.

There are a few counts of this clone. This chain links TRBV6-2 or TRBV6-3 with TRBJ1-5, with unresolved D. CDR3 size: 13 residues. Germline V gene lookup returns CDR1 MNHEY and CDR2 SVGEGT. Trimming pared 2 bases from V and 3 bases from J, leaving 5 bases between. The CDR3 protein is CASSYLANQPQHF. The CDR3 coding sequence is TGTGCCAGCAGTTACCTAGCCAATCAGCCCCAGCATTTT.

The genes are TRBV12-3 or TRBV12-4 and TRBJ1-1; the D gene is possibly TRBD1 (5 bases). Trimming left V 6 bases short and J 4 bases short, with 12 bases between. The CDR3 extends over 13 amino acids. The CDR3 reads CASRLDSPTEAFF. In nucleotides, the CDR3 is TGTGCCAGCAGACTCGACAGTCCCACTGAAGCTTTCTTT.

For the CDR3, the DNA is TGCGCCAGCAGTGAGCCGGGAGTTGGTGGGGCCAACGTCCTGACTTTC. It translates to CASSEPGVGGANVLTF. This chain uses TRBV10-2 with TRBJ2-6; a possible D gene is TRBD2 (6 bases). Trimming took 2 bases from V and 3 from J, leaving 11 bases between them. This CDR3 comprises 16 residues. CDR1 is WSHSY and CDR2 is SAAADI in the germline V gene.

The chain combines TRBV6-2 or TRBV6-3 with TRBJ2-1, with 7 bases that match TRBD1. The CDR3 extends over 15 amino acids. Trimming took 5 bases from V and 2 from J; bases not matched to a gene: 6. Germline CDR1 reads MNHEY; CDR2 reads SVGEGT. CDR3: CASSGMTGPYNEQFF. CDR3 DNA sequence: TGTGCCAGCAGTGGGATGACAGGGCCCTACAATGAGCAGTTCTTC.

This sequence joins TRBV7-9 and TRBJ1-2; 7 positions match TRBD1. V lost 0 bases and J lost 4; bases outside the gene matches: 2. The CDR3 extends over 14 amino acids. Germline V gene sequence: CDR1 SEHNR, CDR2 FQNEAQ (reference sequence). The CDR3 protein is CASSLATGFYGYTF. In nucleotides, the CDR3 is TGTGCCAGCAGCTTAGCGACAGGGTTCTATGGCTACACCTTC.

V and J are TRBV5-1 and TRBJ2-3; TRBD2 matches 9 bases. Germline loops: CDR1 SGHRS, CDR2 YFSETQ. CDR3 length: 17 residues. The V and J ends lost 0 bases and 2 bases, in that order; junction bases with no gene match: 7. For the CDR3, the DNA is TGCGCCAGCAGCTTGGTGGGGACTAGCATCATCACAGATACGCAGTATTTT. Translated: CASSLVGTSIITDTQYF.

CDR3 bases: TGTGCCAGCGGCTGGGAGGGAGTCAATGAGCAGTTCTTC. Translation gives CASGWEGVNEQFF. The rearrangement joins TRBV3-1 (or the pseudogene TRBV3-2) to TRBJ2-1; 7 bases are a match to TRBD2. The V and J ends lost 8 bases and 6 bases, in that order; junction bases with no gene match: 7. This CDR3 spans 13 amino acids. Germline V gives CDR1 LGHDT, CDR2 YNNKEL (reference sequence).

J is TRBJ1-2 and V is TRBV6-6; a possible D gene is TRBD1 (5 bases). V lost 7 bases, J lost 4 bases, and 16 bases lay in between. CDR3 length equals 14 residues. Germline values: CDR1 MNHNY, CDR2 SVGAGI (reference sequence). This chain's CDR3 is CASTSSGIGYGYTF. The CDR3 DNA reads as TGTGCCAGCACCTCCTCAGGGATTGGCTATGGCTACACCTTC.

In nucleotides, the CDR3 is TGTGCCAGCAGTAGGACAGCCGGCACAGATACGCAGTATTTT. Its protein is CASSRTAGTDTQYF. The chain carries TRBV6-5 and TRBJ2-3, with D maybe TRBD1 (6 bases). This CDR3 has 14 residues. The germline V gene encodes CDR1 MNHEY and CDR2 SVGAGI. The germline V and J ends were trimmed by 5 bases and 1 base, with 10 bases remaining between them.

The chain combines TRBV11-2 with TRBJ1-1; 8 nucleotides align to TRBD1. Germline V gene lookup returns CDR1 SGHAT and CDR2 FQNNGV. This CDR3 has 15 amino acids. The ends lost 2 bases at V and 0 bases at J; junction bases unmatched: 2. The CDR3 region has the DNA TGTGCCAGCAGCTTAAGGACAGGGATGAACACTGAAGCTTTCTTT. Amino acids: CASSLRTGMNTEAFF.

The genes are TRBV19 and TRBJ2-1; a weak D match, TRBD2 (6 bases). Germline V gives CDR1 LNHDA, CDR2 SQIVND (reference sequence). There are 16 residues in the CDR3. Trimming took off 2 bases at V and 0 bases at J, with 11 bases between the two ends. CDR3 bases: TGTGCCAGTAGTATAACATGGAGGGGCTCCTACAATGAGCAGTTCTTC. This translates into CASSITWRGSYNEQFF.

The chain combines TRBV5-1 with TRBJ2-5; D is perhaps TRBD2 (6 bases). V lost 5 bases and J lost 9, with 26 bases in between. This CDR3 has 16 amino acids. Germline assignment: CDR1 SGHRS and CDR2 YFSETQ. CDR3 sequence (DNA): TGCGCCAGCAGTCTTGGTGGGGGGACTGGAGGCGCGGCCCAGTACTTC. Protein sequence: CASSLGGGTGGAAQYF.